This T cell receptor beta chain was identified in a study of breast tumors, draining lymph nodes, adjacent tissues. This clonotype was picked up many times. The antigen is undetermined. General observations from the study: Tumor repertoires ranked between lymph nodes and nontumor tissue in diversity, with V and J gene preferences. Luminal-like breast cancer showed significantly higher tumor–nontumor repertoire similarity than basal-like.

TCRdb reanalysed the multiplex PCR reads using MiXCR and keeps one entry per CDR3 protein. The sample has 120,000 to 150,000 distinct CDR3 sequences, 32% seen once. The lymph nodes were axillary draining lymph nodes from breast cancer patients. Trimming took 2 bases from V and 9 from J, leaving 14 bases between them. The CDR3 is made up of 13 amino acids. The germline gives CDR1 SEHNR, CDR2 FQNEAQ (reference sequence). Sequences were obtained from axillary lymph node tissue. The chain has TRBV7-9 and TRBJ2-7; D is uncertain. The source is a female donor with breast cancer. Some clones in this sample may be carry-over from other donors' samples. CDR3 nucleotides: TGTGCCAGCAGCTTATCGTCCGGCGACTGGCAGTACTTC. It is translated as CASSLSSGDWQYF.